Listed below are T cell receptor beta chains from one sample, sequenced in a study of cytomegalovirus exposure and HLA in healthy donors. The repertoire was sequenced with immunoSEQ multiplex PCR; TCRdb's copy has only in-frame clones and lacks some. Of 250,000 to 350,000 clones in the sample, over 75% were seen once. The sample consisted of PBMCs. Every receptor here comes from a man younger than 40 in good health and CMV-seronegative. CDR3s include the opening cysteine and the closing phenylalanine or tryptophan. D genes are given only for firm matches. Clone size is shown for a subset of rows, as once, few, many or a class of expanded clone.

V: TRBV30; J: TRBJ2-7; D: .; size: few; CDR3: CAWSVRDEQYF; DNA: TGTGCCTGGAGTGTTCGAGACGAGCAGTACTTC
V: TRBV14; J: TRBJ2-3; D: .; size: .; CDR3: CASSQQTVSTDTQYF; DNA: TGTGCCAGCAGCCAGCAGACAGTTAGCACAGATACGCAGTATTTT
V: TRBV27; J: TRBJ2-7; D: TRBD1; size: .; CDR3: CASSAGTVLREQYF; DNA: TGTGCCAGCAGTGCCGGGACAGTCCTACGCGAGCAGTACTTC
V: TRBV6-6; J: TRBJ1-1; D: TRBD1; size: once; CDR3: CASSRDRGRTEAFF; DNA: TGTGCCAGCAGCCGGGACAGGGGAAGGACTGAAGCTTTCTTT
V: TRBV9; J: TRBJ1-2; D: .; size: .; CDR3: CASSAEYYGYTF; DNA: TGTGCCAGCAGCGCGGAGTACTATGGCTACACCTTC
V: TRBV5-1; J: TRBJ2-1; D: TRBD2; size: .; CDR3: CASSLVSSGATYNEQFF; DNA: TGCGCCAGCAGCTTGGTCTCTAGCGGGGCGACCTACAATGAGCAGTTCTTC
V: TRBV6-1; J: TRBJ2-5; D: TRBD2; size: once; CDR3: CASGSGGAWETQYF; DNA: TGTGCCAGCGGAAGCGGGGGGGCCTGGGAGACCCAGTACTTC
V: TRBV7-2; J: TRBJ1-2; D: TRBD1; size: .; CDR3: CASSQTGGYGYTF; DNA: TGTGCCAGCAGCCAAACAGGGGGCTATGGCTACACCTTC
V: TRBV6-6; J: TRBJ2-1; D: TRBD1; size: .; CDR3: CASSPTGTASYNEQFF; DNA: TGTGCCAGCAGTCCAACCGGGACAGCCTCCTACAATGAGCAGTTCTTC
V: TRBV7-9; J: TRBJ1-2; D: TRBD1; size: .; CDR3: CASSPRTPGQGEANYGYTF; DNA: TGTGCCAGCAGCCCACGCACTCCGGGACAGGGTGAAGCTAACTATGGCTACACCTTC
V: TRBV4-3; J: TRBJ1-6; D: .; size: .; CDR3: CASSQDRGSSYNSPLHF; DNA: TGCGCCAGCAGCCAAGATAGGGGGAGCTCCTATAATTCACCCCTCCACTTT
V: TRBV27; J: TRBJ2-2; D: .; size: .; CDR3: CASSLRGAGGKGELFF; DNA: TGTGCCAGCAGTTTACGTGGGGCCGGGGGTAAAGGGGAGCTGTTTTTT
V: TRBV6-5; J: TRBJ2-7; D: TRBD1; size: .; CDR3: CASSYLDRAHEQYF; DNA: TGTGCCAGCAGTTACCTGGACAGGGCCCACGAGCAGTACTTC
V: TRBV7-9; J: TRBJ1-2; D: TRBD1; size: .; CDR3: CASSWQGAGYGYTF; DNA: TGTGCCAGCAGCTGGCAGGGGGCGGGCTATGGCTACACCTTC
V: TRBV6-5; J: TRBJ1-4; D: .; size: .; CDR3: CASSYVDREKLFF; DNA: TGTGCCAGCAGTTACGTCGACAGGGAAAAACTGTTTTTT
V: TRBV2; J: TRBJ2-7; D: .; size: .; CDR3: CASSEALRDSHYEQYF; DNA: TGTGCCAGCAGTGAAGCGCTTCGCGACAGCCACTACGAGCAGTACTTC